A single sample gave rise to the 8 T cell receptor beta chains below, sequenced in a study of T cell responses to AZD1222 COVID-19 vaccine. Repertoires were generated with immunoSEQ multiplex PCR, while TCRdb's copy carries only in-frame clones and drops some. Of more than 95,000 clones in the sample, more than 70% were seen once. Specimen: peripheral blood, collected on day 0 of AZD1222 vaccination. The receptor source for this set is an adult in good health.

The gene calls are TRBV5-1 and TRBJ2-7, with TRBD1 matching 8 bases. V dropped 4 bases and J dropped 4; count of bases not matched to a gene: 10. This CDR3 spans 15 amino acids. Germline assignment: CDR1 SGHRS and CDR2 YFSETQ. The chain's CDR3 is CASSLQGAPRYEQYF. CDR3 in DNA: TGCGCCAGCAGCCTTCAGGGGGCTCCGAGGTACGAGCAGTACTTC.

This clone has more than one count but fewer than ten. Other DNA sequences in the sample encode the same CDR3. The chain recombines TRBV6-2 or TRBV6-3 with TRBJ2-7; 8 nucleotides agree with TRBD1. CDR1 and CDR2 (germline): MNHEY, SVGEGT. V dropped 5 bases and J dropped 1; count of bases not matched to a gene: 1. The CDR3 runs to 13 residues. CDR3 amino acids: CASSRTGSYEQYF. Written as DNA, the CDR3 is TGTGCCAGCAGTAGGACAGGGTCCTACGAGCAGTACTTC.

This chain's CDR3 is CASSYSRLLRQPQHF. The CDR3 region has the DNA TGTGCCAGCAGTTACTCGCGTCTCCTCCGCCAGCCCCAGCATTTT. The chain has TRBV6-2 or TRBV6-3 and TRBJ1-5; D ambiguous. Between the trimmed V and J ends, which lost 0 bases and 7 bases, there was a span of 13 bases. The CDR3 contains 15 residues. Germline values: CDR1 MNHEY, CDR2 SVGEGT.

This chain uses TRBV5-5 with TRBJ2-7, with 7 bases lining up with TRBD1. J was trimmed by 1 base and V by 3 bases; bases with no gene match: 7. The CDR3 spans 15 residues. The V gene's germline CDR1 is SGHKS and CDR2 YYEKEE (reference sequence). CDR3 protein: CASSSPQGKSYEQYF. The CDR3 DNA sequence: TGTGCCAGCAGCTCCCCACAGGGGAAATCCTACGAGCAGTACTTC.

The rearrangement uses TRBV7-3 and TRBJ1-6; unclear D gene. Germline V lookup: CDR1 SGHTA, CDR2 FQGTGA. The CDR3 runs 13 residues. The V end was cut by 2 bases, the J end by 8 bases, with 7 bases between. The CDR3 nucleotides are TGTGCCAGCAGCTTAGTGGCAGATTCACCCCTCCACTTT. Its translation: CASSLVADSPLHF.

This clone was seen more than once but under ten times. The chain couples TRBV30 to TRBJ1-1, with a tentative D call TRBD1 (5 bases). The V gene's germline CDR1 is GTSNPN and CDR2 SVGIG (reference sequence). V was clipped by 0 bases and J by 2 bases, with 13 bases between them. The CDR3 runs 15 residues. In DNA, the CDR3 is TGTGCCTGGAGTGTACTGGGGGTAGGCAACACTGAAGCTTTCTTT. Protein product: CAWSVLGVGNTEAFF.

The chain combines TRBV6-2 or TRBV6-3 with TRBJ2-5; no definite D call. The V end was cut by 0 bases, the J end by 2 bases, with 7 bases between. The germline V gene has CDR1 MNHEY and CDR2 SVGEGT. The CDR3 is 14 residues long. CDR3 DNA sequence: TGTGCCAGCAGTTACTCTCCAGGACAAGAGACCCAGTACTTC. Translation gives CASSYSPGQETQYF.

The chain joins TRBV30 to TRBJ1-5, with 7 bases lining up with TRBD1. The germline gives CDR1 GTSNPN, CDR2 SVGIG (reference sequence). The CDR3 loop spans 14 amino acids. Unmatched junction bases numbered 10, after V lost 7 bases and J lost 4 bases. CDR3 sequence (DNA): TGTGCCTTGAGGGGGCGTGGGTGGAATCAGCCCCAGCATTTT. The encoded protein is CALRGRGWNQPQHF.